The 25 T cell receptor beta chains given below trace back to one sample, sequenced in a study of shared clonotypes between healthy human individuals. Some clones are missing from TCRdb's copy, which holds only in-frame ones; the method was immunoSEQ multiplex PCR. Of 1,500,000 or so clones in the sample, over 95% are singletons; the top ten hold over 1%. Sequencing input: naive CD4+ T cells sorted from blood. Subset: CD45RA+ positively selected. These receptors came from a man younger than 45 in good health.

This chain uses TRBV7-9 with TRBJ2-2; possibly TRBD2 for D (6 bases). The V end was cut by 1 base, the J end by 13 bases, with 10 bases between. The CDR3 length is 12 residues. Per the germline V gene, CDR1 is SEHNR and CDR2 is FQNEAQ (reference sequence). CDR3 region: CASSLGGLRLFF. DNA for the CDR3: TGTGCCAGCAGCTTAGGAGGACTAAGGCTGTTTTTT.

The chain combines TRBV27 with TRBJ2-4; D might be TRBD1 (6 bases). Trimming left V 2 bases short and J 0 bases short, with 17 bases between. The CDR3 totals 18 residues. Germline assignment: CDR1 MNHEY and CDR2 SMNVEV (reference sequence). The CDR3 here is CASSLRALQGTAKNIQYF. CDR3 in DNA: TGTGCCAGCAGTTTACGAGCCCTACAGGGTACAGCCAAAAACATTCAGTACTTC.

This clone is a singleton in its sample. The chain combines TRBV19 with TRBJ2-7; 7 positions match TRBD1. The J segment lost 3 bases and the V segment lost 6 bases, leaving 5 bases of the junction unmatched. This CDR3 is 13 amino acids long. Germline CDR1 reads LNHDA; CDR2 reads SQIVND (reference sequence). The CDR3 protein is CASRGQSFYEQYF. Written as DNA, the CDR3 is TGTGCCAGTAGGGGACAGTCTTTCTACGAGCAGTACTTC.

The rearrangement joins TRBV28 to TRBJ1-2; possible D gene TRBD1, 5 bases. This CDR3 has 16 amino acids. V lost 6 bases to trimming and J lost 0 bases, with 17 bases between them. The germline V gene has CDR1 MDHEN and CDR2 SYDVKM. The DNA of the CDR3 is TGTGCCAGCAGCCTGATTTGGGACCCTGCTAACTATGGCTACACCTTC. Translation gives CASSLIWDPANYGYTF.

The chain couples TRBV7-6 to TRBJ1-1; D is unclear. Trimming took off 5 bases at V and 5 bases at J, with 21 bases between the two ends. Germline values: CDR1 SGHVS, CDR2 FNYEAQ. This CDR3 has 16 amino acids. CDR3 sequence reads: CASSPSAPAVMTEAFF. The CDR3 coding sequence is TGTGCCAGCAGCCCCTCCGCCCCAGCGGTTATGACTGAAGCTTTCTTT.

This rearrangement joins TRBV19 to TRBJ1-1, with a weak D call TRBD1 (5 bases). The CDR3 contains 13 residues. Germline assignment: CDR1 LNHDA and CDR2 SQIVND (reference sequence). The V and J ends lost 5 bases and 5 bases respectively, with 12 bases between them. The CDR3 reads CASSFREGTEAFF. The CDR3 DNA reads as TGTGCCAGTAGTTTCAGGGAAGGGACTGAAGCTTTCTTT.

This clone appeared once. This sample also contains other DNA sequences that code for the same CDR3. The rearrangement uses TRBV11-2 and TRBJ1-1; D ambiguous. The V gene lost 1 base and the J gene lost 1 base, with 4 bases spanning the gap. The CDR3 totals 13 residues. CDR1 is SGHAT, CDR2 FQNNGV, per germline. CDR3 nucleotides: TGTGCCAGCAGCTTAGGTCCGAACACTGAAGCTTTCTTT. It yields the protein CASSLGPNTEAFF.

This clone was found a few times. The sample holds other DNA sequences that translate to the same CDR3. The V gene is TRBV20-1, the J gene TRBJ2-5; D not resolved. In germline, CDR1 is DFQATT, CDR2 SNEGSKA (reference sequence). The CDR3 loop spans 9 amino acids. The V end lost 3 bases, the J end lost 5 bases, and 1 base lay between the germline ends. The CDR3, as DNA: TGCAGTGCTAGGGAGACCCAGTACTTC. This encodes CSARETQYF.

The rearrangement joins TRBV11-2 to TRBJ2-2; unclear D gene. Germline assignment: CDR1 SGHAT and CDR2 FQNNGV. Trimming removed 3 bases at V and 0 bases at J, with 11 bases between. This CDR3 is built from 16 residues. CDR3 sequence (DNA): TGTGCCAGCAGCTTTTTCGACGGCTCGAACACCGGGGAGCTGTTTTTT. As protein: CASSFFDGSNTGELFF.

V is TRBV5-6 and J is TRBJ1-2; D not resolved. This CDR3 has 14 amino acids. CDR1 is SGHDT and CDR2 is YYEEEE in the germline V gene. CDR3 residues: CATQKGGLNYGYTF. DNA of the CDR3: TGTGCAACACAAAAGGGTGGTCTGAACTATGGCTACACCTTC. The whole variable domain, remainder taken from reference TRBV5-6 and TRBJ1-2, is DAGVTQSPTHLIKTRGQQVTLRCSPKSGHDTVSWYQQALGQGPQFIFQYYEEEERQRGNFPDRFSGHQFPNYSSELNVNALLLGDSALYLCATQKGGLNYGYTFGSGTRLTVV.

The gene calls are TRBV5-6 and TRBJ1-2; 12 bases match TRBD1. Losses at the gene ends were 4 bases for V and 9 bases for J; bases not matched to a gene: 7. CDR3 length: 14 amino acids. CDR1 is SGHDT and CDR2 is YYEEEE in the germline V gene. The CDR3 coding sequence is TGTGCCAGCAGCCCCGTGGGACAGGGGGCGAGCTACACCTTC. Translation: CASSPVGQGASYTF.

A single count supports this clone. The V call is TRBV7-2, the J call TRBJ2-7; tentative D call: TRBD2 (6 bases). V was pared by 3 bases and J by 0 bases, with 9 bases between. CDR3 length: 14 amino acids. The V gene's germline CDR1 is SGHTA and CDR2 FQGNSA. This CDR3 is CASSLGGVSYEQYF. The CDR3 bases are TGTGCCAGCAGCTTGGGCGGGGTCTCCTACGAGCAGTACTTC.

The genes are TRBV7-2 and TRBJ1-5, with D tentatively TRBD1 (6 bases). CDR1 is SGHTA and CDR2 is FQGNSA in the germline V gene. This CDR3 has 14 amino acids. The ends were cut back, 2 bases at V and 6 bases at J, with 11 bases in the middle. For the CDR3, the DNA is TGTGCCAGCAGCTTATGGGGGGCGCGTCAGCCCCAGCATTTT. This sequence encodes CASSLWGARQPQHF.

The gene calls are TRBV27 and TRBJ1-5, with D perhaps matching TRBD1 (6 bases). Germline CDR1 MNHEY, CDR2 SMNVEV (reference sequence). The CDR3 covers 20 residues. V lost 2 bases and J 5 bases, leaving 28 bases between the germline ends. The CDR3 here is CASSLRVPAGRGGGHQPQHF. In DNA form, the CDR3 reads TGTGCCAGCAGTTTACGAGTGCCGGCGGGTCGGGGAGGGGGTCATCAGCCCCAGCATTTT.

This clone was recorded only once. This rearrangement joins TRBV28 to TRBJ2-3, with D possibly TRBD1 on 5 matching bases. The germline CDR1 and CDR2 sequences are MDHEN and SYDVKM. Between the trimmed V and J ends, which lost 3 bases and 6 bases, there was a span of 10 bases. The CDR3 runs 13 residues. The CDR3: CASSFQKGDTQYF. CDR3 bases: TGTGCCAGCAGTTTTCAAAAGGGGGATACGCAGTATTTT. Full variable domain (rest looked up from reference TRBV28 and TRBJ2-3): DVKVTQSSRYLVKRTGEKVFLECVQDMDHENMFWYRQDPGLGLRLIYFSYDVKMKEKGDIPEGYSVSREKKERFSLILESASTNQTSMYLCASSFQKGDTQYFGPGTRLTVL.

Note on this clone: The sample carries other DNA sequences with the same CDR3. The chain recombines TRBV11-2 with TRBJ1-2, with no clear D. The V and J ends lost 2 bases and 5 bases respectively, with 9 bases between them. Germline CDR1 and CDR2: SGHAT and FQNNGV. The CDR3 is 13 amino acids. CDR3 loop: CASSLTRAYGYTF. The DNA of the CDR3 is TGTGCCAGCAGCTTAACCCGGGCTTATGGCTACACCTTC.

V and J are TRBV30 and TRBJ2-7, with a weak D call TRBD1 (5 bases). This CDR3 contains 16 residues. Between the trimmed V and J ends, which lost 3 bases and 0 bases, there was a span of 18 bases. Per germline, CDR1 GTSNPN and CDR2 SVGIG (reference sequence). CDR3 sequence: CAWSDRRTHLSYEQYF. The DNA of the CDR3 is TGTGCCTGGAGCGACAGAAGGACCCACCTCTCCTACGAGCAGTACTTC.

The chain links TRBV11-2 to TRBJ2-7; D is unclear. Deletions cut 3 bases from V and 4 bases from J, with 13 bases between. CDR1 and CDR2 from the germline V gene are SGHAT and FQNNGV. The CDR3 is 14 amino acids. CDR3 sequence reads: CASSFIAPRYEQYF. Here the CDR3 DNA reads TGTGCCAGCAGCTTTATCGCCCCACGATACGAGCAGTACTTC.

The rearrangement uses TRBV5-1 and TRBJ2-7; 10 positions agree with TRBD1. The CDR3 extends over 15 amino acids. The trim removed 4 bases at V and 10 bases at J, leaving 14 bases unmatched. Germline values: CDR1 SGHRS, CDR2 YFSETQ. The CDR3 bases are TGCGCCAGCAGCCTGCGGACAGGGGGTCTACGTGAACAGTACTTC. Translated, it gives CASSLRTGGLREQYF.

Notes on this clone: The sample holds other DNA sequences that translate to the same CDR3. The J gene is TRBJ2-3, the V gene TRBV29-1; TRBD1 agrees at 11 bases. Germline V gives CDR1 SQVTM, CDR2 ANQGSEA. With 6 bases clipped from V and 4 bases from J, the junction kept 3 bases outside the gene matches. The CDR3 is 13 amino acids. In nucleotides, the CDR3 is TGCAGCGTGTGGACAGGGGGCCCAGATACGCAGTATTTT. Translating it yields CSVWTGGPDTQYF.

This rearrangement joins TRBV28 to TRBJ1-5; D call uncertain. Germline CDR1 is MDHEN and CDR2 is SYDVKM. With 6 bases removed from V and 0 bases from J, the gap between germline ends came to 12 bases. The CDR3 loop spans 15 amino acids. The CDR3 loop reads CASSPGGLSNQPQHF. Written as DNA, the CDR3 is TGTGCCAGCAGCCCCGGCGGGCTTAGCAATCAGCCCCAGCATTTT.

The CDR3: CASSGSASVGFGELFF. DNA of the CDR3: TGTGCCAGCAGCGGATCAGCTAGCGTGGGTTTCGGGGAGCTGTTTTTT. The chain is built from TRBV9 and TRBJ2-2, with D maybe TRBD2 (6 bases). This CDR3 comprises 16 residues. Trimming took 3 bases from V and 7 from J, leaving 19 bases between them. Per germline, CDR1 SGDLS and CDR2 YYNGEE. Filled out from reference TRBV9 and TRBJ2-2, the complete variable domain reads DSGVTQTPKHLITATGQRVTLRCSPRSGDLSVYWYQQSLDQGLQFLIQYYNGEERAKGNILERFSAQQFPDLHSELNLSSLELGDSALYFCASSGSASVGFGELFFGEGSRLTVL.

This chain connects TRBV7-8 to TRBJ2-5; the D gene is possibly TRBD1 (6 bases). CDR1 is SGHVS and CDR2 is FQNEAQ in the germline V gene. V lost 1 base and J lost 1, with 13 bases in between. CDR3 length: 16 residues. This CDR3 reads CASSLGGDRFQETQYF. The CDR3 bases are TGTGCCAGCAGCTTAGGGGGAGACAGGTTCCAAGAGACCCAGTACTTC. The entire variable domain, with the rest obtained from reference TRBV7-8 and TRBJ2-5, is as follows: GAGVSQSPRYKVAKRGQDVALRCDPISGHVSLFWYQQALGQGPEFLTYFQNEAQLDKSGLPSDRFFAERPEGSVSTLKIQRTQQEDSAVYLCASSLGGDRFQETQYFGPGTRLLVL.

CDR3 in amino acids: CASSATSASTDTQYF. Here the CDR3 DNA reads TGTGCCAGCAGCGCCACTAGCGCCAGCACAGATACGCAGTATTTT. The chain employs TRBV9 and TRBJ2-3; 7 bases are shared with TRBD2. With V trimmed by 3 bases and J by 0 bases, 4 bases remained unmatched. The V gene's germline CDR1 is SGDLS and CDR2 YYNGEE. The CDR3 length is 15 residues.

The chain employs TRBV4-3 and TRBJ2-6; D call uncertain. Per the germline V gene, CDR1 is LGHNA and CDR2 is YSLEER. Trimming took 0 bases from V and 0 from J, leaving 18 bases between them. The CDR3 contains 20 residues. The CDR3 nucleotides read TGCGCCAGCAGCCAAGAGTTCACGGGTCCTGGCGCCTCTGGGGCCAACGTCCTGACTTTC. Amino acid sequence: CASSQEFTGPGASGANVLTF.